This T cell receptor beta chain was captured in a study of shared T cell receptors in the human thymus. Profiled with immunoSEQ multiplex PCR; TCRdb holds only in-frame clones, not every one. Counted here are hundreds of thousands of clones, around 87% occurring once; the ten biggest clones make up roughly 0.0094%. This clone was detected only once. The sample also formed part of further work on human thymus T cells. This second study notes: The source of the thymus tissue was resections taken during corrective heart surgery. Thymic and blood repertoires appeared to show biased V and J gene usage. Related research found strongly overlapping thymic repertoires in unrelated individuals.

Sample: thymocytes. This sequence was found in a boy in the first two years of life with a congenital heart defect.

In nucleotides, the CDR3 is TGTGCCAGCAGCTCGGACCGGGAAAGAAAGTTCTTC. It encodes CASSSDRERKFF. The rearrangement uses TRBV5-6 and TRBJ2-1, with a tentative D call TRBD2 (5 bases). The CDR3 contains 12 residues. Germline V gives CDR1 SGHDT, CDR2 YYEEEE. V was cut by 3 bases and J by 14 bases, with 15 bases left in between.